The rows below give T cell receptor beta chains drawn from one sample of a study of identical twins. One entry per CDR3 protein results from TCRdb running MiXCR on the 5' RACE reads. The sample holds roughly 700,000 distinct CDR3 sequences, more than 6.5% seen once. The sample was also reused in another study, on yellow fever vaccine responses in identical twins.

The sample consisted of PBMCs. These receptors originate from a woman in her late teens or twenties in good health. Each CDR3 is given with its conserved first and last residue. D genes are given only for firm matches. Clone size appears in some rows only: once, few, many, or a class for an expanded clone.

clone_size d_call j_call v_call cdr3_nt cdr3_aa
few TRBD2 TRBJ2-1 TRBV7-9 TGTGCCAGCAGCTTCCAGACTAGCGGGAGCGGCCACAATGAGCAGTTCTTC CASSFQTSGSGHNEQFF
NA TRBD1 TRBJ1-5 TRBV27 TGTGCCAGCAGCTCCCTGAGGGACAGGGTAATTTTCGATCAGCCCCAGCATTTT CASSSLRDRVIFDQPQHF
many NA TRBJ2-6 TRBV4-3 TGCGCCAGCAGCCAAGATAATCCCCCAGGGTCTGGGGCCAACGTCCTGACTTTC CASSQDNPPGSGANVLTF
NA TRBD1 TRBJ1-6 TRBV20-1 TGCAGTGCCCCAAGCCTGGGACAGGGGTCCGATAATTCACCCCTCCACTTT CSAPSLGQGSDNSPLHF
NA NA TRBJ2-2 TRBV2 TGTGCCAGCAGGGAACAGGGTACTACGAACACCGGGGAGCTGTTTTTT CASREQGTTNTGELFF
once NA TRBJ2-7 TRBV5-4 TGTGCCAGCAGCTTGGGGACTGGCAACTTCTACGAGCAGTACTTC CASSLGTGNFYEQYF
few NA TRBJ2-3 TRBV2 TGTGCCAGCAGTGTTGATACTTCCACAGATACGCAGTATTTT CASSVDTSTDTQYF
NA NA TRBJ1-5 TRBV3-1 TGTGCCAGCAGCCAAGCGAACAGTCCGCCCCAGCATTTT CASSQANSPPQHF
many TRBD2 TRBJ2-1 TRBV12-3/TRBV12-4 TGTGCCAGCACCCGGTCTCCAGCGGGATACAATGAGCAGTTCTTC CASTRSPAGYNEQFF
NA NA TRBJ2-7 TRBV3-1 TGTGCCAGCAGCCAAGATCCCCGGACAGTCTACGAGCAGTACTTC CASSQDPRTVYEQYF
few NA TRBJ1-3 TRBV29-1 TGCAGCGTTGAAGATCCGAGCTCTGGAAACACCATATATTTT CSVEDPSSGNTIYF
NA TRBD2 TRBJ2-7 TRBV6-2/TRBV6-3 TGTGCCAGCAGTTGGGGACTAGCGGATACCTACGAGCAGTACTTC CASSWGLADTYEQYF
few NA TRBJ1-5 TRBV12-3/TRBV12-4 TGTGCCAGCAGTTTGGGGCAGGGTAACCCCCAGCATTTT CASSLGQGNPQHF
NA NA TRBJ2-3 TRBV27 TGTGCCAGCAGTTTCATCGGGACACACAAATTAAGCACAGATACGCAGTATTTT CASSFIGTHKLSTDTQYF
NA NA TRBJ2-7 TRBV12-3/TRBV12-4 TGTGCCAGCAGTTTAAGGCCGGGGGAGCTGTACTTC CASSLRPGELYF
few TRBD1 TRBJ2-2 TRBV9 TGTGCCAGCAGCGTCCCCCAGGGACAGCCGAACACCGGGGAGCTGTTTTTT CASSVPQGQPNTGELFF
NA TRBD1 TRBJ1-2 TRBV28 TGTGCCAGCAGTTTATCCGGGACAGGGTCTCATGGCTACACCTTC CASSLSGTGSHGYTF
NA TRBD1 TRBJ2-5 TRBV24-1 TGTGCCACCAGCGGACAGGGGTACGGAGAGACCCAGTACTTC CATSGQGYGETQYF
few TRBD2 TRBJ2-3 TRBV7-9 TGTGCCAGCAGCAAAAATAGCGGGGGCATCACAGATACGCAGTATTTT CASSKNSGGITDTQYF
NA TRBD1 TRBJ2-5 TRBV15 TGTGCCACCAGCGAGGGCCCGGGACAGCAAGAGACCCAGTACTTC CATSEGPGQQETQYF
NA NA TRBJ1-2 TRBV5-1 TGCGCCAGCAGCCAAGGGCAGTTCGGTGACCATGGCTACACCTTC CASSQGQFGDHGYTF
NA NA TRBJ2-7 TRBV7-2 TGTGCCAGCAGCTCCAGTCGGGACGGTTTCTACGAGCAGTACTTC CASSSSRDGFYEQYF
NA NA TRBJ2-5 TRBV25-1 TGTGCCAGCGGGGGGGCTCTTGGGGAGACCCAGTACTTC CASGGALGETQYF
NA NA TRBJ2-3 TRBV25-1 TGTGCCAGCAGTGGCTTCCGTTCCTCGGTTCGGGCCGCGGATACGCAGTATTTT CASSGFRSSVRAADTQYF
few NA TRBJ1-6 TRBV27 TGTGCCAGCAGTTTTTACGACCTCTCCTATAATTCACCCCTCCACTTT CASSFYDLSYNSPLHF
many TRBD1 TRBJ1-1 TRBV6-4 TGTGCCAGCAGACCACAGGGGGCCGGTGAAGCTTTCTTT CASRPQGAGEAFF
NA NA TRBJ2-1 TRBV11-2 TGTGCCAGCAGCTTAGCGGTGGGAAACTACAATGAGCAGTTCTTC CASSLAVGNYNEQFF
few TRBD1 TRBJ2-1 TRBV29-1 TGCAGCGTTGACCGACAGGGGTGGAATGAGCAGTTCTTC CSVDRQGWNEQFF
few NA TRBJ1-2 TRBV5-5 TGTGCCAGCAGATTTGGAGACGGGAGGCAAAGGGATGGCTACACCTTC CASRFGDGRQRDGYTF
few NA TRBJ1-2 TRBV27 TGTGCCAGCAGTTGGACGGGCAGGGGTTATTCCTATGGCTACACCTTC CASSWTGRGYSYGYTF
many NA TRBJ2-7 TRBV11-2 TGTGCCGGGGGCCACACGTACGAGCAGTACTTC CAGGHTYEQYF
NA NA TRBJ1-5 TRBV7-3 TGTGCCAGCAGCTTTCAGCCCCAGCATTTT CASSFQPQHF
NA TRBD2 TRBJ2-5 TRBV5-8 TGTGCCAGCAGCTCGGCGAGACTAGCGGGGGCCAAAGAGACCCAGTACTTC CASSSARLAGAKETQYF
few TRBD1 TRBJ2-5 TRBV30 TGTGCCTGGACTAGGGACAGAGAATTCGAGACCCAGTACTTC CAWTRDREFETQYF
NA NA TRBJ2-1 TRBV7-2 TGTGCCAGCAGCTCGGGTGTGGCGGTCAGTGAGCAGTTCTTC CASSSGVAVSEQFF
few TRBD1 TRBJ2-5 TRBV28 TGTGCCAGCAGCTCAGCCGGGACAGGGAAATGGCGGGAGACCCAGTACTTC CASSSAGTGKWRETQYF
NA NA TRBJ2-4 TRBV7-8 TGTGCCAGCAGCTTAGCCGTGAGGGGGGGGGACATTCAGTACTTC CASSLAVRGGDIQYF
NA NA TRBJ1-3 TRBV3-1 TGTGCCAGCTCTGGAAACACCATATATTTT CASSGNTIYF
many TRBD2 TRBJ2-3 TRBV4-2 TGTGCCAGCAGCCAAGTCGAGGCTAGCGGGGCAGATACGCAGTATTTT CASSQVEASGADTQYF
few NA TRBJ2-7 TRBV21-1 TGTGCCGCTAGACCCGAGGGGACAGGGCTATTCGAGCAGTACTTC CAARPEGTGLFEQYF
NA NA TRBJ2-2 TRBV7-9 TGTGCCAGCAGCCGAGAAACCGGGGAGCTGTTTTTT CASSRETGELFF
NA TRBD1 TRBJ2-7 TRBV15 TGTGCCACCAGCAGAGATCAGGGGCTAGGGACAGGGTCCTACGAGCAGTACTTC CATSRDQGLGTGSYEQYF
few TRBD2 TRBJ2-7 TRBV6-5 TGTGCCAGCAGTTCCAGCGGACTAGCGCTCTACGAGCAGTACTTC CASSSSGLALYEQYF
many NA TRBJ2-7 TRBV20-1 TGCAGTGCTAGTAGTTCGGCTAGCTATGCCTACGAGCAGTACTTC CSASSSASYAYEQYF
NA TRBD2 TRBJ2-1 TRBV5-1 TGCGCCAGCAGCTTGTCGGCGGGGGGCGTCAGACGGGATGAGCAGTTCTTC CASSLSAGGVRRDEQFF
few NA TRBJ2-7 TRBV7-3 TGTGCCAGCAGCCGGGGAGAGTGGTACGAGCAGTACTTC CASSRGEWYEQYF
many TRBD1 TRBJ1-1 TRBV5-1 TGCGCCAGCAGCTTGCGACAGGGAGACTGGGGAATCGACACTGAAGCTTTCTTT CASSLRQGDWGIDTEAFF
few NA TRBJ2-7 TRBV5-5 TGTGCCAGCAGCTTGGCCTGGGGCTTGAGCTCCTACGAGCAGTACTTC CASSLAWGLSSYEQYF
NA NA TRBJ2-7 TRBV6-6 TGTGCCAGCAGTTACTCGGGTCCTGCCGAGCAGTACTTC CASSYSGPAEQYF
many NA TRBJ2-5 TRBV4-1 TGCGCCAGCAGCCAAGATTTCGGACTGCAAGAGACCCAGTACTTC CASSQDFGLQETQYF
few NA TRBJ2-3 TRBV3-1 TGTGCCAGCAGCCATGCTGGGGGCGGGGAGATGGGGACAGATACGCAGTATTTT CASSHAGGGEMGTDTQYF
few NA TRBJ2-1 TRBV7-9 TGTGCCAGCAGCTTATACAGTAACAATGAGCAGTTCTTC CASSLYSNNEQFF